This T cell receptor beta chain was documented in a study of T-cell reconstitution after alpha-beta-depleted transplantation in children. The library targeted TCRbeta and was prepared with unique molecular identifiers. MiXCR, run by TCRdb on the PCR reads, gives a single entry per CDR3 protein. This table holds about 120,000 distinct CDR3 sequences, 10% found once. This clonotype was seen ten or more times. V was clipped by 5 bases and J by 5 bases; unmatched bases: 15. Germline V gene data show CDR1 as PRHDT and CDR2 as FYEKMQ (reference sequence). There are 16 residues in the CDR3. Sequencing was performed on PBMCs from the stem cell graft donor, taken from the stem cell graft. This TCR came from a human donor who donated a stem cell graft to a child with acute lymphoblastic leukemia. The V call is TRBV13, the J call TRBJ2-7; 7 bases match TRBD1. The CDR3 coding sequence is TGTGCCAGCAGCCCGCCGTATAACAGGGGAAGGCACGAGCAGTACTTC. Encoded protein: CASSPPYNRGRHEQYF.